A single sample gave rise to the 8 T cell receptor beta chains below, sequenced in a study of breast tumors, draining lymph nodes, adjacent tissues. The lymph nodes were axillary draining lymph nodes from breast cancer patients. TCRdb reprocessed the multiplex PCR reads via MiXCR and lists one record per CDR3 protein. The sample holds 140,000 to 150,000 distinct CDR3 sequences, around a third seen once. Material: axillary lymph node tissue. Receptors were obtained from a female donor with breast cancer. Some clones in this sample may be carry-over from other donors' samples.

Ten or more counts support this clonotype. This chain connects TRBV3-1 to TRBJ1-2; no clear D gene. V shed 1 base and J shed 4 bases, with 13 bases lying between them. Looked up from germline, CDR1 is LGHDT and CDR2 is YNNKEL (reference sequence). The CDR3 is made up of 15 amino acids. Here the CDR3 DNA reads TGTGCCAGCAGCCAAGCAGCCGAGGTTATCTATGGCTACACCTTC. It translates to CASSQAAEVIYGYTF.

The CDR3 is CASSFYYDTGELFF. CDR3 in DNA: TGTGCCAGCAGCTTTTACTATGACACCGGGGAGCTGTTTTTT. The V call is TRBV5-4, the J call TRBJ2-2; D is ambiguous. CDR3 length equals 14 residues. CDR1 is SGHNT and CDR2 is YYREEE in the germline V gene (reference sequence). V dropped 2 bases and J dropped 3 bases, with 8 bases sitting between them.

The chain carries TRBV5-1 and TRBJ1-1, with 10 bases lining up with TRBD1. CDR1 is SGHRS and CDR2 is YFSETQ in the germline V gene. J was trimmed by 5 bases and V by 0 bases; bases with no gene match: 4. The CDR3 sequence is 15 residues long. CDR3 loop: CASSLGDRGITEAFF. The DNA for the CDR3 is TGCGCCAGCAGCTTGGGGGACAGGGGTATTACTGAAGCTTTCTTT.

This clonotype was detected many times. This rearrangement joins TRBV20-1 to TRBJ1-5; a weak D match, TRBD1 (5 bases). Trimming removed 1 base at V and 6 bases at J, with 13 bases between. Looked up from germline, CDR1 is DFQATT and CDR2 is SNEGSKA (reference sequence). The CDR3 consists of 14 residues. The CDR3 loop is CSARGGAKGQPQHF. CDR3 coding DNA: TGCAGTGCTAGAGGAGGGGCAAAGGGTCAGCCCCAGCATTTT.

This sequence joins TRBV6-4 and TRBJ2-7; 9 bases are shared with TRBD1. The germline gives CDR1 MRHNA, CDR2 SNTAGT. The CDR3 covers 14 residues. The V segment lost 7 bases and the J segment 7 bases; nucleotides outside the gene matches: 11. This CDR3 reads CASTSGDRVVEQYF. The CDR3 DNA sequence: TGTGCCAGCACATCCGGGGACAGGGTCGTGGAGCAGTACTTC.

The rearrangement links TRBV12-3 or TRBV12-4 to TRBJ1-3; TRBD1 is a possible D gene (6 bases). The CDR3 is 14 amino acids. The V end lost 6 bases, the J end lost 4 bases, and 13 bases lay between the germline ends. CDR3 residues: CASSPRGGGNTIYF. As DNA, the CDR3 is TGTGCCAGCAGCCCCCGGGGGGGCGGAAACACCATATATTTT.

This chain uses TRBV20-1 with TRBJ1-6; D unresolved. Germline V gene sequence: CDR1 DFQATT, CDR2 SNEGSKA (reference sequence). Trimming removed 3 bases at V and 7 bases at J, with 7 bases between. The CDR3 is 12 amino acids. CDR3 sequence (DNA): TGCAGTGCTAGGGACCAGAATTCACCCCTCCACTTT. It translates to CSARDQNSPLHF.

This clonotype was seen many times. The chain carries TRBV6-6 and TRBJ2-7, with D perhaps being TRBD1 or TRBD2 (5 bases each). The CDR3 contains 15 residues. The germline V gene has CDR1 MNHNY and CDR2 SVGAGI (reference sequence). CDR3 sequence: CASSHSGTGSYEQYV. The CDR3 nucleotides are TGTGCCAGCAGTCACTCCGGGACGGGCTCCTACGAGCAGTACGTC.